Here is one T cell receptor (beta chain) with its context. These data come from a study of control samples from healthy donors and cancer patients. Generated by immunoSEQ multiplex PCR, the TCRdb table keeps only in-frame clones and is missing some. The top ten clones hold over 12% of a sample with about 130,000 clones, about 93% of them seen once. Germline V lookup: CDR1 MNHEY, CDR2 SMNVEV (reference sequence). The CDR3 covers 14 residues. With 0 bases removed from V and 7 bases from J, the gap between germline ends came to 10 bases. The sample was PBMCs. This sequence originates from a man between 60 and 75 years old with colorectal cancer. The chain combines TRBV27 with TRBJ2-1; perhaps TRBD2 as D (5 bases). Here the CDR3 reads CASSLSLAMNEQFF. For the CDR3, the DNA is TGTGCCAGCAGTTTATCGCTAGCAATGAATGAGCAGTTCTTC.